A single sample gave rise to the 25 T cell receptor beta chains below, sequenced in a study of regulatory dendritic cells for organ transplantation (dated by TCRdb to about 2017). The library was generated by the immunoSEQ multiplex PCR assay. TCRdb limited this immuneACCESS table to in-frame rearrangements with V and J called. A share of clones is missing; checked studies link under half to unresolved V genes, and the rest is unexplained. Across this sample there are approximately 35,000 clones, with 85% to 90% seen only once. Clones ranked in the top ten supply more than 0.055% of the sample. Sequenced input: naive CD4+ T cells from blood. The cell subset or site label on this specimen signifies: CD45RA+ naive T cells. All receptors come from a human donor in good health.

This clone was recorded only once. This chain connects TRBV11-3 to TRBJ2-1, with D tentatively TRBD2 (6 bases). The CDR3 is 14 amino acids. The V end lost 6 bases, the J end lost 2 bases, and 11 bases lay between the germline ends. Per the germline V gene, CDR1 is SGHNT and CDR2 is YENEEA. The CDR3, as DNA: TGTGCCAGCAGTTACGGGAGTGCCTACAATGAGCAGTTCTTC. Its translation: CASSYGSAYNEQFF.

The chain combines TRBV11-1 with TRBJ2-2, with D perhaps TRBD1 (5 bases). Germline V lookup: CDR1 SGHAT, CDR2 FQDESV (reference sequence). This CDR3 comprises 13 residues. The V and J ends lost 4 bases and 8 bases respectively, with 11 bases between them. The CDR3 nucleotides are TGTGCCAGCAGCTCAAGCAGGGCGGGGGAGCTGTTTTTT. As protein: CASSSSRAGELFF.

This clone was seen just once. The CDR3 nucleotides read TGTGCCAGCACCGCCAGGGGGGGGAACACTGAAGCTTTCTTT. Translation: CASTARGGNTEAFF. The chain couples TRBV2 to TRBJ1-1; 7 bases are shared with TRBD1. The CDR3 runs to 14 residues. The V gene's germline CDR1 is SNHLY and CDR2 FYNNEI. V lost 7 bases to trimming and J lost 1 base; unmatched junction nucleotides: 6.

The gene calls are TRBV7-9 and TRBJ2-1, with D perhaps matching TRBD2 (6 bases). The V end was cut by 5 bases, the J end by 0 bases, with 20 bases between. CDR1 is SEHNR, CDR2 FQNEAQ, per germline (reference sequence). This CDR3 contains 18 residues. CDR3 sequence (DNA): TGTGCCAGCAGCCGACAAGCATCGACCGGGAGCTCCTACAATGAGCAGTTCTTC. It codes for CASSRQASTGSSYNEQFF.

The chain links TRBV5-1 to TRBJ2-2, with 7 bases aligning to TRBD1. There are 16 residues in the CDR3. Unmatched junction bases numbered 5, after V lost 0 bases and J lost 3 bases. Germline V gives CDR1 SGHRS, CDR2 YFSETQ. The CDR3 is CASSLGGTADTGELFF. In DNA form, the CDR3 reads TGCGCCAGCAGCTTGGGGGGGACAGCGGACACCGGGGAGCTGTTTTTT.

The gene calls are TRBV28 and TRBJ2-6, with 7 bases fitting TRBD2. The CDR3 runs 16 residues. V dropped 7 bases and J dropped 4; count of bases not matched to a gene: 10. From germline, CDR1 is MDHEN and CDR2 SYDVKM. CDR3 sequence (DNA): TGTGCCAGCATGCCGGGGGGATCTGCAGGGGCCAACGTCCTGACTTTC. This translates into CASMPGGSAGANVLTF.

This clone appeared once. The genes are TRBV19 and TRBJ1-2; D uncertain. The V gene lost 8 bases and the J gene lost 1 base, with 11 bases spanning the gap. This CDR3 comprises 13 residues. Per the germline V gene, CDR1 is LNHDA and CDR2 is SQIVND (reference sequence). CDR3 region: CASPFNFNYGYTF. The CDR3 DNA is TGTGCCAGTCCATTTAATTTTAACTATGGCTACACCTTC.

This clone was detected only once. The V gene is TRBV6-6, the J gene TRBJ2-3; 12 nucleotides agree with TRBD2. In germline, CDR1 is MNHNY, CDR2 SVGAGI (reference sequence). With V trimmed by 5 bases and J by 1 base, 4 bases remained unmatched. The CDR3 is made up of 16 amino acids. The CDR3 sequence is CASSPRTSGGTDTQYF. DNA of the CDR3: TGTGCCAGCAGTCCCCGGACTAGCGGGGGCACAGATACGCAGTATTTT.

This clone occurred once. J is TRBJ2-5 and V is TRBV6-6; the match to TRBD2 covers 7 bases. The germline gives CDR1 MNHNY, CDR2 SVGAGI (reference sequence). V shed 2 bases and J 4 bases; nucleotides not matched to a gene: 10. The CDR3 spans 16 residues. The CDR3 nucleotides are TGTGCCAGCAGTTACCGGGGAGGGCCAAATGCAGAGACCCAGTACTTC. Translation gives CASSYRGGPNAETQYF.

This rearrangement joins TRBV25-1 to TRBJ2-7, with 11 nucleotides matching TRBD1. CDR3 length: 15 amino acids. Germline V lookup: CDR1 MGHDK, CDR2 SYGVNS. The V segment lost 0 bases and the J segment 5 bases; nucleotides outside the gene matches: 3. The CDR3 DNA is TGTGCCAGCAGTGAATATAGGACAGGGGGCAACGAGCAGTACTTC. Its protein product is CASSEYRTGGNEQYF.

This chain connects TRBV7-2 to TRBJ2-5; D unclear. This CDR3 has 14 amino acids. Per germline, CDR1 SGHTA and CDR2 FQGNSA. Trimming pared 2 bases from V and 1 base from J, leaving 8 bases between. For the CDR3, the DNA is TGTGCCAGCAGCTTAAGGATGGCCCAAGAGACCCAGTACTTC. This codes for CASSLRMAQETQYF.

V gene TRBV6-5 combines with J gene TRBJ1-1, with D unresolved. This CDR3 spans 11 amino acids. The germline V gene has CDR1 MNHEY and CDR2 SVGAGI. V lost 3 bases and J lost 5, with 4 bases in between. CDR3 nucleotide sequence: TGTGCCAGCAGTTATCCTACTGAAGCTTTCTTT. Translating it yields CASSYPTEAFF.

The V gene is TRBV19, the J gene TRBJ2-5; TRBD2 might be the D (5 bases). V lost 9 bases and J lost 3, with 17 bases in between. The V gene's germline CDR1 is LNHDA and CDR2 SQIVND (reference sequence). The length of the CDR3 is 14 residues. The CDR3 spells CASGRTALKETQYF. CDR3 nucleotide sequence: TGTGCCAGCGGAAGGACTGCTTTAAAAGAGACCCAGTACTTC.

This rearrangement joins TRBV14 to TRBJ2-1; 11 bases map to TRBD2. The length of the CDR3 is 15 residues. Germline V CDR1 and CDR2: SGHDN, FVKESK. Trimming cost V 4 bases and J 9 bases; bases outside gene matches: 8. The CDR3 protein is CASSPRLAGLGEQFF. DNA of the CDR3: TGTGCCAGCAGCCCCAGACTAGCGGGATTGGGTGAGCAGTTCTTC.

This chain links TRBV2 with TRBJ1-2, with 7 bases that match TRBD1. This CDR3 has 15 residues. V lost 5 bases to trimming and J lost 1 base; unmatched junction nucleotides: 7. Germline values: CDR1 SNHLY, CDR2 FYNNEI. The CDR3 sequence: CASSKQGSRNYGYTF. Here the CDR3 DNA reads TGTGCCAGCAGTAAACAGGGGAGTCGTAACTATGGCTACACCTTC.

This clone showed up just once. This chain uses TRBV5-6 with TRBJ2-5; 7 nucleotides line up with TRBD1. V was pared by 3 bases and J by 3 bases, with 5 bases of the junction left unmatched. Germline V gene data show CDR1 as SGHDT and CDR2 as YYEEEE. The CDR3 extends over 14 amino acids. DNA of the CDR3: TGTGCCAGCAGCTCAAAAGGGACAGAAGAGACCCAGTACTTC. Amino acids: CASSSKGTEETQYF.

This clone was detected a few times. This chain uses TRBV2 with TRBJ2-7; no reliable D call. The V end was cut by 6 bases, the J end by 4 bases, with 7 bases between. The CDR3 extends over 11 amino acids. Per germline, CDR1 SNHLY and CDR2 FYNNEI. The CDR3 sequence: CASRMEYEQYF. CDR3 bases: TGTGCCAGCAGGATGGAATACGAGCAGTACTTC.

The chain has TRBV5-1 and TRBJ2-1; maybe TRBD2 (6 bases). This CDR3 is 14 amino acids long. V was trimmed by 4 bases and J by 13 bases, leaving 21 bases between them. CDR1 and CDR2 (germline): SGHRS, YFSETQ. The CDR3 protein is CASSPGGREGAQFF. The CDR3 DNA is TGCGCCAGCAGCCCAGGTGGGCGGGAAGGGGCCCAGTTCTTC. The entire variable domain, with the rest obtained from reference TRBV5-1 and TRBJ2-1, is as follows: KAGVTQTPRYLIKTRGQQVTLSCSPISGHRSVSWYQQTPGQGLQFLFEYFSETQRNKGNFPGRFSGRQFSNSRSEMNVSTLELGDSALYLCASSPGGREGAQFFGPGTRLTVL.

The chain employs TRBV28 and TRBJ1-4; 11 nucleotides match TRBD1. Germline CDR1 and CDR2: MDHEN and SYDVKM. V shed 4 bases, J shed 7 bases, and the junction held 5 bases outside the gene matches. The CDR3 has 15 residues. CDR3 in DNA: TGTGCCAGCAGTTCGGCCGGGACAGGGGGTGAAAAACTGTTTTTT. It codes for CASSSAGTGGEKLFF.

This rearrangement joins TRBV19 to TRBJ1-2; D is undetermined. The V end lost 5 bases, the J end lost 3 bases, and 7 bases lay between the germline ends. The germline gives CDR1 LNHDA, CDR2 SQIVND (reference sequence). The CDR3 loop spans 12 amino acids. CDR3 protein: CASSLRDYGYTF. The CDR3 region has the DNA TGTGCCAGTAGTCTGCGGGACTATGGCTACACCTTC.

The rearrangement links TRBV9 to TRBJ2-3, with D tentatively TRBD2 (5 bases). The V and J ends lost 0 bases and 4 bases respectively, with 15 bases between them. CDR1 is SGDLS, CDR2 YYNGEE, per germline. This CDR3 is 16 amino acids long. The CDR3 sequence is CASSVGLAIYADTQYF. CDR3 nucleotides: TGTGCCAGCAGCGTAGGCCTAGCAATTTATGCAGATACGCAGTATTTT.

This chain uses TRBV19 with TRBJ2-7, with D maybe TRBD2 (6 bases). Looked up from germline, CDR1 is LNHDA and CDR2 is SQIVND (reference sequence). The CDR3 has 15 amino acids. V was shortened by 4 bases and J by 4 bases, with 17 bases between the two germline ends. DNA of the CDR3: TGTGCCAGTAGTAGGGGTCGGGGAGGACTTTACGAGCAGTACTTC. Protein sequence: CASSRGRGGLYEQYF.

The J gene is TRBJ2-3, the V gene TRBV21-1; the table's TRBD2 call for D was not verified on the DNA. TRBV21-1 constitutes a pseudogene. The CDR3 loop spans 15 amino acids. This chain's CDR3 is CASSIRLDNTDTQYF. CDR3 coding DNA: TGTGCCAGCAGCATTAGACTAGATAACACAGATACGCAGTATTTT.

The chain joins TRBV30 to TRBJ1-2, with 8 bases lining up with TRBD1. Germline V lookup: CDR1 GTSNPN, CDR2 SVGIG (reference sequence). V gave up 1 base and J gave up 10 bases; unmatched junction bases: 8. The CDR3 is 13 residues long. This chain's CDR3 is CAWSATTQGVYTF. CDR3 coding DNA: TGTGCCTGGAGTGCAACTACACAGGGGGTCTACACCTTC.

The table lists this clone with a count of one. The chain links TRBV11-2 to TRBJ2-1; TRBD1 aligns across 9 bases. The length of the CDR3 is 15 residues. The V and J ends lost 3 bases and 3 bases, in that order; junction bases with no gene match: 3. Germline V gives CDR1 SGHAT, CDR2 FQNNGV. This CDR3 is CASSFTGQGYNEQFF. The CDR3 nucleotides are TGTGCCAGCAGCTTTACGGGACAGGGCTACAATGAGCAGTTCTTC.